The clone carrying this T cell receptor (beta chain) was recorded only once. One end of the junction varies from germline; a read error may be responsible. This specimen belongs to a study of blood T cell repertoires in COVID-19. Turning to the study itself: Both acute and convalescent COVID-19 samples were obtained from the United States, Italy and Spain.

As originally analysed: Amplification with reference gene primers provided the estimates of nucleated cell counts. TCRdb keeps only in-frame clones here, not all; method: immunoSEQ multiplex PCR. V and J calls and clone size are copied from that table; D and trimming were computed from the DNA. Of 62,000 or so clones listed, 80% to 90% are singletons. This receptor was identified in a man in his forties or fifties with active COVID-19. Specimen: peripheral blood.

In DNA form, the CDR3 reads TGTGCCAGTAGTGTAGACAGGGTCCTAGCCAAAAACATTCAGTACTTC. Translating gives CASSVDRVLAKNIQYF. This sequence joins TRBV19 and TRBJ2-4; 7 bases match TRBD1. The CDR3 covers 16 residues. In germline, CDR1 is LNHDA, CDR2 SQIVND (reference sequence).